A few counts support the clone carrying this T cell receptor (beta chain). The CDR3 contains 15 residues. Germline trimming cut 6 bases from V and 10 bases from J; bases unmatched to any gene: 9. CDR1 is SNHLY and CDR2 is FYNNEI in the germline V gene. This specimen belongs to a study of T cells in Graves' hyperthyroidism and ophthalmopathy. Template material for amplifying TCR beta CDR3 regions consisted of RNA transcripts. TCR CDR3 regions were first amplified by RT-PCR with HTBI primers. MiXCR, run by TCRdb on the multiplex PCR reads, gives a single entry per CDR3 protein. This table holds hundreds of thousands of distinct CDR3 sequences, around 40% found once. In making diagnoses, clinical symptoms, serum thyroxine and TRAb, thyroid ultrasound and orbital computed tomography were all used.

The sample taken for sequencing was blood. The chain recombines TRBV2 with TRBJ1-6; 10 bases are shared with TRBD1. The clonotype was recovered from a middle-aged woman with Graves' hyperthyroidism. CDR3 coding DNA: TGTGCCAGCAGCCCCGACAGGGGGCGGGGATCACCCCTCCACTTT. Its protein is CASSPDRGRGSPLHF. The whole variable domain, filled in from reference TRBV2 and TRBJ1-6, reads EPEVTQTPSHQVTQMGQEVILRCVPISNHLYFYWYRQILGQKVEFLVSFYNNEISEKSEIFDDQFSVERPDGSNFTLKIRSTKLEDSAMYFCASSPDRGRGSPLHFGNGTRLTVT.